Presented here are 10 T cell receptor beta chains from one specimen sequenced in a study of T cell responses to AZD1222 COVID-19 vaccine. Libraries were prepared by immunoSEQ multiplex PCR; TCRdb keeps only in-frame clonotypes and omits some of them. The data show 65,000 to 80,000 clones, with 90% to 95% seen just once and 6% to 8.5% held by the top ten. The material was peripheral blood, obtained on day 0 of MenACWY control vaccination. Receptor source: an adult in good health.

The J gene is TRBJ2-6, the V gene TRBV9, with D possibly matching TRBD2 (5 bases). From germline, CDR1 is SGDLS and CDR2 YYNGEE. Trimming shortened V by 3 bases and J by 1 base, and 29 bases separated the two germline ends. This CDR3 is 22 amino acids long. CDR3 sequence reads: CASSAREMGVGFSSSGANVLTF. CDR3 DNA sequence: TGTGCCAGCAGCGCCCGCGAGATGGGAGTGGGGTTTTCAAGTTCTGGGGCCAACGTCCTGACTTTC.

This clone qualifies as medium-sized. The rearrangement joins TRBV3-1 (or the pseudogene TRBV3-2) to TRBJ1-5; 7 nucleotides agree with TRBD1. Germline values: CDR1 LGHDT, CDR2 YNNKEL (reference sequence). V lost 4 bases and J lost 7; bases outside the gene matches: 7. CDR3 length: 14 amino acids. CDR3 coding DNA: TGTGCCAGCAGCCCGAAACAGGGGAGCCAGCCCCAGCATTTT. Encoded protein: CASSPKQGSQPQHF.

This rearrangement joins TRBV6-1 to TRBJ1-1; maybe TRBD1 (6 bases). Between the trimmed V and J ends, which lost 1 base and 3 bases, there was a span of 12 bases. This CDR3 comprises 15 residues. Germline-derived CDR1 and CDR2 are MNHNS and SASEGT. The CDR3 bases are TGTGCCAGCAGTGAAGGGAAGGGGGGCGACACTGAAGCTTTCTTT. Translated, it gives CASSEGKGGDTEAFF.

The chain links TRBV10-3 to TRBJ2-7; D is possibly TRBD1 (6 bases). This CDR3 region has 15 residues. Trimming left V 0 bases short and J 5 bases short, with 14 bases between. CDR1 and CDR2 (germline): ENHRY, SYGVKD. The CDR3 DNA sequence: TGTGCCATCAGTGAGTCTAACAGGGACGTCCACGAGCAGTACTTC. Its protein is CAISESNRDVHEQYF.

V is TRBV6-6 and J is TRBJ2-3, with D unresolved. The V end was cut by 7 bases, the J end by 3 bases, with 14 bases between. The germline gives CDR1 MNHNY, CDR2 SVGAGI (reference sequence). This CDR3 is 14 amino acids long. The CDR3 is CASTPLEFTDTQYF. CDR3 nucleotide sequence: TGTGCCAGCACCCCCCTGGAGTTTACAGATACGCAGTATTTT.

V gene TRBV19 combines with J gene TRBJ2-7; D possibly corresponds to TRBD1 (6 bases). The CDR3 is 14 amino acids. The V gene's germline CDR1 is LNHDA and CDR2 SQIVND (reference sequence). V lost 2 bases to trimming and J lost 0 bases, with 8 bases between them. The CDR3 nucleotides are TGTGCCAGTAGTATAAGGGGGAGCTCCTACGAGCAGTACTTC. Its protein product is CASSIRGSSYEQYF.

The CDR3 nucleotides read TGTGCCAGCAGCTTTGCGGGTGATCAGCCCCAGCATTTT. Its translation is CASSFAGDQPQHF. J is TRBJ1-5 and V is TRBV7-9; D is unclear. The germline gives CDR1 SEHNR, CDR2 FQNEAQ (reference sequence). There are 13 residues in the CDR3. Deletions cut 3 bases from V and 5 bases from J, with 8 bases between.

This chain uses TRBV19 with TRBJ1-5, with TRBD1 matching over 11 bases. Trimming removed 4 bases from V and 7 bases from J; junction bases left unmatched: 12. The CDR3 contains 17 residues. Germline CDR1 LNHDA, CDR2 SQIVND (reference sequence). In DNA, the CDR3 is TGTGCCAGTAGTACCCCCCATTGGGACAGGGGGTTCCAGCCCCAGCATTTT. Its translation: CASSTPHWDRGFQPQHF.

This chain joins TRBV7-3 and TRBJ1-1, with D perhaps matching TRBD1 (5 bases). The V and J ends lost 0 bases and 3 bases respectively, with 8 bases between them. From germline, CDR1 is SGHTA and CDR2 FQGTGA. CDR3 length: 14 residues. CDR3 nucleotide sequence: TGTGCCAGCAGCTTAACCGGGGCGGACACTGAAGCTTTCTTT. It is translated as CASSLTGADTEAFF.

The chain employs TRBV6-5 and TRBJ1-1; D may be TRBD1 (5 bases). Germline CDR1 reads MNHEY; CDR2 reads SVGAGI. Deletions cut 7 bases from V and 4 bases from J, with 16 bases between. The CDR3 has 14 residues. The CDR3 protein is CASTGGRARTEAFF. The CDR3 coding sequence is TGTGCCAGCACCGGAGGCAGGGCGCGCACTGAAGCTTTCTTT.